Presented here are 25 T cell receptor beta chains from one specimen sequenced in a study of blood T cell repertoires in COVID-19. Some clones are missing from TCRdb's copy, which holds only in-frame ones; the method was immunoSEQ multiplex PCR. The table has around 150,000 clones, 80% to 85% seen once. The sample taken for sequencing was peripheral blood. The receptors stem from an older woman with active or convalescent COVID-19.

The V gene is TRBV21-1, the J gene TRBJ1-1; the DNA was not compared with TRBD1, the D call given in the table. TRBV21-1 constitutes a pseudogene. This CDR3 comprises 16 residues. This CDR3 reads CASSLVAGAPNTEAFF. CDR3 DNA: TGTGCCAGCAGTCTCGTGGCAGGGGCCCCGAACACTGAAGCTTTCTTT.

As for this clone: The same CDR3 can be traced to other DNA sequences in this sample. The CDR3 reads CASSIWGDNQPQHF. The DNA of the CDR3 is TGTGCCAGTAGTATTTGGGGGGACAATCAGCCCCAGCATTTT. The V gene is TRBV19, the J gene TRBJ1-5, with a weak D call TRBD1 (5 bases). The CDR3 totals 14 residues. Trimming pared 3 bases from V and 3 bases from J, leaving 9 bases between. Germline V gene data show CDR1 as LNHDA and CDR2 as SQIVND (reference sequence).

The chain carries TRBV9 and TRBJ2-3; 7 bases match TRBD2. The CDR3 spans 15 residues. Germline-derived CDR1 and CDR2 are SGDLS and YYNGEE. The junction had 3 bases not matched to a gene; V was cut back by 1 base and J by 1 base. CDR3 region: CASSVWDYGTDTQYF. The CDR3 region has the DNA TGTGCCAGCAGCGTATGGGACTACGGCACAGATACGCAGTATTTT.

The gene calls are TRBV27 and TRBJ2-1, with 8 bases lining up with TRBD2. The CDR3 has 15 amino acids. Germline V lookup: CDR1 MNHEY, CDR2 SMNVEV (reference sequence). V gave up 8 bases and J gave up 9 bases; unmatched junction bases: 15. This CDR3 reads CASQGPSGSLSEQFF. CDR3 DNA sequence: TGTGCCAGCCAAGGGCCCAGCGGGAGCTTAAGTGAGCAGTTCTTC.

V is TRBV2 and J is TRBJ1-2; D unclear. V shed 2 bases and J shed 3 bases, with 10 bases lying between them. This CDR3 comprises 14 residues. Germline V gives CDR1 SNHLY, CDR2 FYNNEI. The CDR3 bases are TGTGCCAGCAGTGAATGGCAGTTGGACTATGGCTACACCTTC. This encodes CASSEWQLDYGYTF.

The chain combines TRBV29-1 with TRBJ1-4; D is uncertain. The CDR3 is 14 amino acids. Trimming shortened V by 3 bases and J by 3 bases, and 11 bases separated the two germline ends. Germline V gene data show CDR1 as SQVTM and CDR2 as ANQGSEA. The CDR3 DNA reads TGCAGCGTTGACTCCGGGGTCCCTAATGAAAAACTGTTTTTT. It encodes CSVDSGVPNEKLFF.

J is TRBJ2-3 and V is TRBV4-3, with 8 bases fitting TRBD1. Germline CDR1 is LGHNA and CDR2 is YSLEER. Losses at the gene ends were 0 bases for V and 4 bases for J; bases not matched to a gene: 3. The CDR3 is 15 amino acids. The CDR3 DNA follows: TGCGCCAGCAGCCAAGATACACAGGGGGCAGATACGCAGTATTTT. Translating gives CASSQDTQGADTQYF.

The rearrangement joins TRBV2 to TRBJ1-4; no definite D call. Germline loops: CDR1 SNHLY, CDR2 FYNNEI. The V and J ends lost 3 bases and 3 bases respectively, with 8 bases between them. This CDR3 contains 14 residues. CDR3 DNA: TGTGCCAGCAGTGATGGCGCGGCTAATGAAAAACTGTTTTTT. It specifies CASSDGAANEKLFF. The entire variable domain, with the rest obtained from reference TRBV2 and TRBJ1-4, is as follows: EPEVTQTPSHQVTQMGQEVILRCVPISNHLYFYWYRQILGQKVEFLVSFYNNEISEKSEIFDDQFSVERPDGSNFTLKIRSTKLEDSAMYFCASSDGAANEKLFFGSGTQLSVL.

The chain links TRBV2 to TRBJ1-5, with D perhaps TRBD1 (5 bases). The CDR3 loop spans 16 amino acids. The V and J ends lost 6 bases and 0 bases respectively, with 15 bases between them. The germline CDR1 and CDR2 sequences are SNHLY and FYNNEI. The CDR3 is CASSVFGARSNQPQHF. The CDR3 region has the DNA TGTGCCAGCAGCGTTTTTGGGGCGCGTAGCAATCAGCCCCAGCATTTT.

A note on this clone: In the same sample, other DNA sequences code for this CDR3. The V and J genes are TRBV6-1 and TRBJ2-7, with 7 bases identical to TRBD2. The CDR3 has 14 residues. V trimming: 0 bases; J trimming: 7 bases; junction bases outside the gene matches: 6. Germline CDR1 is MNHNS and CDR2 is SASEGT. The CDR3 reads CASSEALLGGEQYF. Written as DNA, the CDR3 is TGTGCCAGCAGTGAAGCGCTTCTGGGAGGGGAGCAGTACTTC.

The rearrangement links TRBV3-1 (or the pseudogene TRBV3-2) to TRBJ1-4, with a tentative D call TRBD1 (6 bases). Germline V gene sequence: CDR1 LGHDT, CDR2 YNNKEL (reference sequence). The CDR3 has 17 residues. V was trimmed by 2 bases and J by 8 bases, leaving 21 bases between them. CDR3 sequence (DNA): TGTGCCAGCAGCCAATCCCTGATCGACAGGCAGAACGAAAAACTGTTTTTT. Translating gives CASSQSLIDRQNEKLFF.

The chain employs TRBV5-5 and TRBJ1-1; D is perhaps TRBD1 (5 bases). Germline V lookup: CDR1 SGHKS, CDR2 YYEKEE (reference sequence). This CDR3 is built from 17 residues. V dropped 0 bases and J dropped 0 bases, with 15 bases sitting between them. The CDR3 loop is CASSLAWRQFMNTEAFF. The CDR3 DNA follows: TGTGCCAGCAGCTTGGCTTGGAGACAGTTCATGAACACTGAAGCTTTCTTT.

V is TRBV6-2 or TRBV6-3 and J is TRBJ2-7; perhaps TRBD1 as D (5 bases). The CDR3 extends over 14 amino acids. Germline V gene data show CDR1 as MNHEY and CDR2 as SVGEGT. The V end lost 4 bases, the J end lost 0 bases, and 10 bases lay between the germline ends. In DNA, the CDR3 is TGTGCCAGCAGTTCCCCGCAGGGCTCCTACGAGCAGTACTTC. This codes for CASSSPQGSYEQYF.

The chain recombines TRBV6-5 with TRBJ1-1; 7 bases are a match to TRBD1. Germline V gene data show CDR1 as MNHEY and CDR2 as SVGAGI. Trimming removed 11 bases from V and 6 bases from J; junction bases left unmatched: 12. The CDR3 is 13 amino acids. The CDR3 loop reads CAVGGGLASEAFF. CDR3 sequence (DNA): TGTGCCGTAGGGGGCGGCTTAGCTTCTGAAGCTTTCTTT.

CDR3: CASEPGQGTTEAFF. DNA for the CDR3: TGCGCCAGCGAGCCGGGACAGGGAACCACTGAAGCTTTCTTT. This sequence joins TRBV5-1 and TRBJ1-1; TRBD1 agrees at 9 bases. This CDR3 is 14 amino acids long. Germline V gives CDR1 SGHRS, CDR2 YFSETQ. The V segment lost 7 bases and the J segment 4 bases; nucleotides outside the gene matches: 8.

The chain carries TRBV2 and TRBJ1-6, with 7 bases matching TRBD1. The CDR3 totals 14 residues. The trim removed 5 bases at V and 7 bases at J, leaving 5 bases unmatched. Germline V gene lookup returns CDR1 SNHLY and CDR2 FYNNEI. The CDR3 DNA is TGTGCCAGCAGTCCCGGGACAGCGAATTCACCCCTCCACTTT. Protein: CASSPGTANSPLHF.

The chain combines TRBV5-1 with TRBJ1-2; D is possibly TRBD1 (5 bases). Germline CDR1 and CDR2: SGHRS and YFSETQ. V was pared by 5 bases and J by 4 bases, with 18 bases between. The CDR3 sequence is 15 residues long. CDR3 sequence: CASSPLEGPAYGYTF. The CDR3 DNA sequence: TGCGCCAGCAGTCCTCTGGAGGGGCCGGCCTATGGCTACACCTTC.

This rearrangement joins TRBV7-8 to TRBJ2-3; D remains unclear. There are 13 residues in the CDR3. With 7 bases removed from V and 2 bases from J, the gap between germline ends came to 10 bases. Germline V gene lookup returns CDR1 SGHVS and CDR2 FQNEAQ. The CDR3 reads CASTLTLTDTQYF. The CDR3 nucleotides are TGTGCCAGCACACTGACACTCACAGATACGCAGTATTTT.

This clone has more than one count but fewer than ten. V and J are TRBV30 and TRBJ2-1, with no clear D. Trimming shortened V by 5 bases and J by 0 bases, and 8 bases separated the two germline ends. This CDR3 has 13 residues. CDR1 and CDR2 from the germline V gene are GTSNPN and SVGIG (reference sequence). The CDR3 here is CAWDWSSYNEQFF. The CDR3 DNA sequence: TGTGCCTGGGACTGGAGCTCCTACAATGAGCAGTTCTTC.

The chain couples TRBV6-5 to TRBJ2-5, with TRBD1 matching over 8 bases. Germline lookup yields CDR1 MNHEY and CDR2 SVGAGI. The CDR3 covers 15 residues. With V trimmed by 2 bases and J by 2 bases, 4 bases remained unmatched. The CDR3 region has the DNA TGTGCCAGCAGTTACGGAGGACAGGGACAAGAGACCCAGTACTTC. Residues: CASSYGGQGQETQYF.

The rearrangement uses TRBV7-2 and TRBJ1-1, with no clear D. In germline, CDR1 is SGHTA, CDR2 FQGNSA. This CDR3 contains 12 residues. V gave up 7 bases and J gave up 7 bases, with 13 bases separating them. CDR3 amino acids: CASIRSGFEAFF. In DNA, the CDR3 is TGTGCCAGCATCCGCTCGGGGTTTGAAGCTTTCTTT.

The chain is built from TRBV7-8 and TRBJ1-6, with a weak D call TRBD1 (6 bases). V lost 5 bases, J lost 11 bases, and 16 bases lay in between. The germline CDR1 and CDR2 sequences are SGHVS and FQNEAQ. The CDR3 loop spans 14 amino acids. The CDR3, as DNA: TGTGCCAGCAGCCTTTCAGGGGAGGGAACACCCCTCCACTTT. Residues: CASSLSGEGTPLHF.

This sequence joins TRBV12-3 or TRBV12-4 and TRBJ1-2; D is undetermined. CDR3 length: 11 residues. Trimming removed 7 bases at V and 6 bases at J, with 9 bases between. The CDR3 protein is CASTGEDGYTF. In DNA form, the CDR3 reads TGTGCCAGCACCGGAGAAGATGGCTACACCTTC.

The chain is built from TRBV19 and TRBJ2-3; 7 nucleotides align to TRBD1. The CDR3 runs to 12 residues. Germline V lookup: CDR1 LNHDA, CDR2 SQIVND (reference sequence). Unmatched junction bases numbered 2, after V lost 9 bases and J lost 2 bases. CDR3 DNA: TGTGCCAGCACAGGGGTCACAGATACGCAGTATTTT. This sequence encodes CASTGVTDTQYF.

This clone was seen once. The V gene is TRBV11-3, the J gene TRBJ2-1; 13 nucleotides line up with TRBD2. Germline V gives CDR1 SGHNT, CDR2 YENEEA. The CDR3 sequence is 15 residues long. V dropped 6 bases and J dropped 5; count of bases not matched to a gene: 4. CDR3 protein: CASSVGLAGNNEQFF. In DNA, the CDR3 is TGTGCCAGCAGTGTGGGACTAGCGGGAAACAATGAGCAGTTCTTC.